This is a list of T cell receptor beta chains from one sample in a study of identifying expanded T cells in peripheral blood. Generated by immunoSEQ multiplex PCR, the TCRdb table keeps only in-frame clones and is missing some. This table holds 80,000 to 90,000 clones, approximately 86% found once. The sequenced sample consisted of blood. Receptors originate from a person aged 18 to 75 in good health. Both conserved end residues are part of each CDR3. A D gene is named only where the DNA matches it firmly. Size is omitted from some rows. Given values are once, few, many or a class for expanded clones.

TRBD1	.	TRBV7-9	TRBJ1-2	CASSLTRGQGGYGYTF	TGTGCCAGCAGCTTAACCCGGGGACAGGGAGGGTATGGCTACACCTTC
.	.	TRBV7-2	TRBJ2-5	CASSFPPKETQYF	TGTGCCAGCAGCTTCCCCCCTAAAGAGACCCAGTACTTC
.	.	TRBV15	TRBJ1-2	CATSRVQRPREAYGYTF	TGTGCCACCAGCAGAGTCCAGAGGCCCAGGGAGGCCTATGGCTACACCTTC
.	.	TRBV7-8	TRBJ1-1	CASSLGGLEGFTEAFF	TGTGCCAGCAGCTTAGGAGGGCTTGAGGGGTTCACTGAAGCTTTCTTT
.	.	TRBV4-3	TRBJ2-3	CASSQSRSRTTDTQYF	TGCGCCAGCAGCCAATCCCGGAGCCGAACCACAGATACGCAGTATTTT
TRBD1	.	TRBV7-2	TRBJ2-3	CASSRGQGITDTQYF	TGTGCCAGCAGCCGTGGACAGGGGATCACAGATACGCAGTATTTT
.	.	TRBV23-1	TRBJ2-4	CASSQSSGSKLAKNIQYF	TGCGCCAGCAGTCAATCGTCGGGATCCAAGTTAGCCAAAAACATTCAGTACTTC
TRBD1	.	TRBV7-9	TRBJ1-1	CASSLDNRGNTEAFF	TGTGCCAGCAGCTTAGATAACAGGGGAAACACTGAAGCTTTCTTT
TRBD1	.	TRBV12-5	TRBJ1-1	CASALGRGIRDSNTEAFF	TGTGCTAGTGCCTTGGGGCGGGGTATACGGGACAGTAACACTGAAGCTTTCTTT
TRBD1	.	TRBV10-2	TRBJ1-1	CASRDRGVTEAFF	TGCGCCAGCAGGGACAGGGGAGTCACTGAAGCTTTCTTT
TRBD1	.	TRBV2	TRBJ2-7	CASKVGQGIGGEQYF	TGTGCCAGCAAGGTGGGACAGGGTATCGGGGGCGAGCAGTACTTC
.	.	TRBV10-3	TRBJ1-5	CAIKGDPPPNQPQHF	TGTGCCATCAAGGGGGACCCCCCACCGAATCAGCCCCAGCATTTT
TRBD1	.	TRBV4-1	TRBJ2-7	CASSSTGALSYEQYF	TGCGCCAGCAGCTCTACAGGGGCCCTCTCCTACGAGCAGTACTTC
.	.	TRBV10-3	TRBJ1-2	CAIRAGPPTNYGYTF	TGTGCCATAAGAGCCGGGCCGCCGACTAACTATGGCTACACCTTC
.	.	TRBV30	TRBJ1-3	CAWSRYRSQNTIYF	TGTGCCTGGAGTCGGTACAGGTCCCAAAACACCATATATTTT
.	.	TRBV5-5	TRBJ1-4	CASSLGHSATNEKLFF	TGTGCCAGCAGCTTGGGCCACAGCGCAACTAATGAAAAACTGTTTTTT
.	.	TRBV7-9	TRBJ1-1	CASSLMIAGNTEAFF	TGTGCCAGCAGCTTAATGATTGCAGGGAACACTGAAGCTTTCTTT
TRBD1	once	TRBV5-4	TRBJ1-2	CASRRTGGGGYTF	TGTGCCAGCAGACGGACAGGGGGCGGTGGCTACACCTTC
TRBD1	.	TRBV19	TRBJ1-6	CASSGRQGQPNSPLHF	TGTGCCAGTAGTGGACGACAGGGGCAACCTAATTCACCCCTCCACTTT
.	.	TRBV11-2	TRBJ1-3	CASSPRLTGSGNTIYF	TGTGCCAGCAGCCCAAGACTGACAGGCTCTGGAAACACCATATATTTT
.	.	TRBV18	TRBJ2-2	CASSSPRDKFTGELFF	TGTGCCAGCTCATCACCCCGGGACAAATTTACCGGGGAGCTGTTTTTT
.	.	TRBV6-5	TRBJ2-7	CASSPTAQSSYEQYF	TGTGCCAGCAGCCCGACAGCTCAGAGCTCCTACGAGCAGTACTTC
.	.	TRBV14	TRBJ2-2	CASRRNLDTGELFF	TGTGCCAGCAGACGAAACTTGGACACCGGGGAGCTGTTTTTT
.	.	TRBV18	TRBJ1-1	CASSPPEGVASAFF	TGTGCCAGCTCACCCCCCGAAGGGGTAGCTTCGGCTTTCTTT
.	.	TRBV10-3	TRBJ1-3	CAISESGTWDTIYF	TGTGCCATCAGTGAGTCCGGGACTTGGGACACCATATATTTT
.	.	TRBV21-1	TRBJ1-2	CASSKKRTDGYTF	TGTGCCAGCAGCAAAAAGAGGACGGATGGCTACACCTTC
.	.	TRBV5-1	TRBJ1-2	CASSPDVRGYTF	TGCGCCAGCAGCCCGGACGTGCGCGGCTACACCTTC
.	few	TRBV7-8	TRBJ2-7	CASSLGLYYEQYF	TGTGCCAGCAGCTTAGGGCTCTACTACGAGCAGTACTTC
TRBD1	.	TRBV6-5	TRBJ1-4	CASSRTGVREKLFF	TGTGCCAGCAGCCGTACAGGGGTTCGTGAAAAACTGTTTTTT
TRBD1	.	TRBV2	TRBJ1-2	CASVGQNYGYTF	TGTGCCAGCGTGGGACAGAATTATGGCTACACCTTC
TRBD2	.	TRBV30	TRBJ2-3	CAWERGGPDTQYF	TGTGCCTGGGAGCGGGGGGGCCCAGATACGCAGTATTTT
.	.	TRBV2	TRBJ2-5	CAVQFETQYF	TGTGCCGTACAGTTCGAGACCCAGTACTTC
.	.	TRBV7-2	TRBJ1-2	CASSLGHYEEGLYGYTF	TGTGCCAGCAGCTTAGGCCACTACGAGGAAGGGCTCTATGGCTACACCTTC
.	.	TRBV5-6	TRBJ1-5	CASSLGEDWGNQPQHF	TGTGCCAGCAGCTTGGGTGAAGACTGGGGCAATCAGCCCCAGCATTTT
.	.	TRBV7-7	TRBJ2-7	CASSLGATYEQYF	TGTGCCAGCAGCTTAGGCGCCACCTACGAGCAGTACTTC
TRBD2	once	TRBV7-8	TRBJ2-2	CASSSQSSGGAGELFF	TGTGCCAGCAGCTCGCAATCTAGCGGGGGGGCCGGGGAGCTGTTTTTT
.	.	TRBV11-1	TRBJ1-1	CASSHPQGLAEAFF	TGTGCCAGCAGCCACCCCCAGGGGTTAGCTGAAGCTTTCTTT
.	.	TRBV27	TRBJ2-3	CASSFRSTDTQYF	TGTGCCAGCAGTTTCAGAAGCACAGATACGCAGTATTTT
.	once	TRBV5-1	TRBJ2-2	CAGRENTGELFF	TGCGCCGGCCGGGAGAACACCGGGGAGCTGTTTTTT
.	.	TRBV6-6	TRBJ1-4	CASSYLGPEKLFF	TGTGCCAGCAGTTACCTAGGGCCTGAAAAACTGTTTTTT
TRBD1	.	TRBV2	TRBJ2-3	CASTEDRDTDTQYF	TGTGCCAGCACTGAGGACAGGGACACAGATACGCAGTATTTT
.	.	TRBV6-1	TRBJ1-2	CASSHRSSYGYTF	TGTGCCAGCAGCCATCGATCCAGTTATGGCTACACCTTC
TRBD2	.	TRBV30	TRBJ2-4	CAWSGHPGGAKNIQYF	TGTGCCTGGAGTGGACACCCGGGGGGAGCCAAAAACATTCAGTACTTC
TRBD1	.	TRBV6-6	TRBJ1-6	CASSYETGGSPLHF	TGTGCCAGCAGCTACGAGACAGGGGGTTCACCCCTCCACTTT
TRBD1	.	TRBV6-5	TRBJ1-1	CASSSHRTGNTEAFF	TGTGCCAGCAGTTCTCACCGGACAGGGAACACTGAAGCTTTCTTT
.	.	TRBV2	TRBJ2-1	CASIKRGSIIIEQFF	TGTGCCAGTATAAAGCGCGGATCGATCATCATTGAGCAGTTCTTC
.	.	TRBV9	TRBJ1-1	CASSPRGDIRAEAFF	TGTGCCAGCAGCCCAAGGGGGGACATCAGGGCTGAAGCTTTCTTT
.	.	TRBV2	TRBJ1-4	CASWDFGNEKLFF	TGTGCCAGCTGGGATTTTGGTAATGAAAAACTGTTTTTT
TRBD1	.	TRBV5-1	TRBJ2-6	CASSWRQGAGSGANVLTF	TGCGCCAGCAGCTGGAGACAGGGGGCTGGATCTGGGGCCAACGTCCTGACTTTC